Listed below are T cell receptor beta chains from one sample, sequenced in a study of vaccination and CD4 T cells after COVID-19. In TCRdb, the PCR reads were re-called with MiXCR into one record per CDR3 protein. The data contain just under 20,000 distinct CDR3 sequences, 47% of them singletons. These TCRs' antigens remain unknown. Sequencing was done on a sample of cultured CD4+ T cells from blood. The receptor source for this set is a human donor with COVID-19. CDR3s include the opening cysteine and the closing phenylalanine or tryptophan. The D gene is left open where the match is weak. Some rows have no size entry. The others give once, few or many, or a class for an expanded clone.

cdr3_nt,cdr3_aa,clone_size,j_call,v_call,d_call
TGCAGCGCCCGGAGTCCCGGGACAGGGCCTAATGGCTACACCTTC,CSARSPGTGPNGYTF,few,TRBJ1-2,TRBV20-1,TRBD1
TGTGCCAGCAGCCCGTGGGCTCACGAGCAGTACTTC,CASSPWAHEQYF,once,TRBJ2-7,TRBV7-9,NA
TGTGCCAGCAGCGCTCGGACTAGCGGGGGGGCCTGTCCAATATACAATGAGCAGTTCTTC,CASSARTSGGACPIYNEQFF,NA,TRBJ2-1,TRBV6-1,TRBD2
TGTGCCAGCAGCACACGGGACGGGAACACTGAAGCTTTCTTT,CASSTRDGNTEAFF,NA,TRBJ1-1,TRBV7-8,NA
TGTGCCAGTAGTGACCACCGGCACCGGACTGAAGCTTTCTTT,CASSDHRHRTEAFF,NA,TRBJ1-1,TRBV19,NA
TGTGCCAGTAGTATACGGAACGGAGGAATGGCAAACACCATATATTTT,CASSIRNGGMANTIYF,NA,TRBJ1-3,TRBV19,NA
TGTGCCAGCAGTGAAAGGGAGGGGGGAGGTCAGCCCCAGCATTTT,CASSEREGGGQPQHF,NA,TRBJ1-5,TRBV2,NA
TGTGCCAGCAGCTTGACAGGGAGCACAGATACGCAGTATTTT,CASSLTGSTDTQYF,NA,TRBJ2-3,TRBV11-3,TRBD1
TGTGCCAGCAGACTTCATCCGGGAGCGGGAGGGCATCAGCCCCAGCATTTT,CASRLHPGAGGHQPQHF,NA,TRBJ1-5,TRBV2,NA
TGTGCCAGTTCGTACAGGGGGCAAGGCAATCAGCCCCAGCATTTT,CASSYRGQGNQPQHF,NA,TRBJ1-5,TRBV7-8,TRBD1
TGCAGTGCTCTAAAACCCCCGGCTAGCAATCAGCCCCAGCATTTT,CSALKPPASNQPQHF,NA,TRBJ1-5,TRBV20-1,NA
TGCAGTGCGCCACATGGCACCTTAAACACTGAAGCTTTCTTT,CSAPHGTLNTEAFF,few,TRBJ1-1,TRBV20-1,NA
TGTGCCAGCAGTTTGCTCACAGACAGTTTATATAATTCACCCCTCCACTTT,CASSLLTDSLYNSPLHF,medium-sized,TRBJ1-6,TRBV28,NA
TGTGCCAGTAGTATCCTCATGGACAGGGGGGTTTGGACGCATCAGCCCCAGCATTTT,CASSILMDRGVWTHQPQHF,few,TRBJ1-5,TRBV19,TRBD1
TGTGCCAGCACAAAACCGGGGGCCTATGGCTACACCTTC,CASTKPGAYGYTF,NA,TRBJ1-2,TRBV7-2,NA
TGTGCCAGCAGCCCGAGCGGGGGGAAGGGAACGCAGTATTTT,CASSPSGGKGTQYF,NA,TRBJ2-3,TRBV7-3,TRBD2
TGTGCCAGCAGTGAAGCGCTTCGGAACGACTTCTGGAATTCACCCCTCCACTTT,CASSEALRNDFWNSPLHF,few,TRBJ1-6,TRBV2,NA
TGTGCCAGCAGCTTAGAGGGAGGGCGGGCAGGGGCCAACGTCCTGACTTTC,CASSLEGGRAGANVLTF,once,TRBJ2-6,TRBV7-2,TRBD2
TGTGCCAGCAGCTTGGAGGGGGGAGGTACCTACGAGCAGTACTTC,CASSLEGGGTYEQYF,once,TRBJ2-7,TRBV5-4,NA
TGTGCTAGTGGTACAGAACACGGCACTGAAGCTTTCTTT,CASGTEHGTEAFF,NA,TRBJ1-1,TRBV12-5,NA
TGCGCCAGCAGCCAACAGGGGGCGCGTTCACCCCTCCACTTT,CASSQQGARSPLHF,few,TRBJ1-6,TRBV4-1,TRBD1
TGCAGTGCTAGCCCTAGCGGGCCCCAAGAGACCCAGTACTTC,CSASPSGPQETQYF,NA,TRBJ2-5,TRBV20-1,TRBD2
TGTGCCAGCAGTTTAAAACCGTACTACAATGAGCAGTTCTTC,CASSLKPYYNEQFF,NA,TRBJ2-1,TRBV27,NA
TGTGCCAGTAGTTCGGGACAGAAGAATGAAAAACTGTTTTTT,CASSSGQKNEKLFF,NA,TRBJ1-4,TRBV19,TRBD1
TGTGCCAGCAGCTTAGCCGGGACTAGCGGGAGCCCAGATACGCAGTATTTT,CASSLAGTSGSPDTQYF,NA,TRBJ2-3,TRBV7-2,TRBD2
TGCAGTGCTGACGACAGCTATAGCAATCAGCCCCAGCATTTT,CSADDSYSNQPQHF,few,TRBJ1-5,TRBV20-1,NA
TGCAGTGCTAGAGATCGGAGGCAGGGAGGGCAGCCCCAGCATTTT,CSARDRRQGGQPQHF,NA,TRBJ1-5,TRBV20-1,NA
TGTGCCAGTAGTGCTCATCCGGGACAGGGGAACACTGAAGCTTTCTTT,CASSAHPGQGNTEAFF,few,TRBJ1-1,TRBV19,TRBD1
TGTGCCAGCAGTTACGGGGTGGGTGCTAGCACAGATACGCAGTATTTT,CASSYGVGASTDTQYF,few,TRBJ2-3,TRBV6-5,NA
TGTGCCAGCAGCTGGACAGGGTCCGACGAGCAGTACTTC,CASSWTGSDEQYF,NA,TRBJ2-7,TRBV7-3,TRBD1